These 10 T cell receptor beta chains were sequenced from one sample in a study of regulatory and conventional T cells in RAG deficiency. Libraries were prepared by immunoSEQ multiplex PCR; TCRdb keeps only in-frame clonotypes and omits some of them. The sample has 30,000 to 40,000 clones, 89% seen once; the top ten hold around 13%. The data were also submitted as part of a second study, on regulatory T cells. This second study notes: The primer mix had 52 TRBV and 13 TRBJ primers.

Material: CD8+ T cells sorted from blood. Receptors were obtained from a human donor in good health.

This clone was observed a few times. The chain has TRBV19 and TRBJ1-6; 9 nucleotides match TRBD1. The junction had 8 bases not matched to a gene; V was cut back by 4 bases and J by 10 bases. This CDR3 spans 15 amino acids. Germline CDR1 reads LNHDA; CDR2 reads SQIVND (reference sequence). The CDR3 here is CASSKEGQGISPLHF. In nucleotides, the CDR3 is TGTGCCAGTAGTAAAGAGGGACAGGGAATCTCACCCCTCCACTTT. Looking up the rest from reference TRBV19 and TRBJ1-6 gives the full variable domain: DGGITQSPKYLFRKEGQNVTLSCEQNLNHDAMYWYRQDPGQGLRLIYYSQIVNDFQKGDIAEGYSVSREKKESFPLTVTSAQKNPTAFYLCASSKEGQGISPLHFGNGTRLTVT.

V is TRBV19 and J is TRBJ1-2; D remains ambiguous. The CDR3 is 13 amino acids. Germline assignment: CDR1 LNHDA and CDR2 SQIVND (reference sequence). The V end lost 5 bases, the J end lost 4 bases, and 11 bases lay between the germline ends. DNA of the CDR3: TGTGCCAGTAGTTCGGGCACCGTCTATGGCTACACCTTC. Amino acids: CASSSGTVYGYTF.

The V call is TRBV18, the J call TRBJ1-5; D gene ambiguous. Germline CDR1 and CDR2: KGHSH and LQKENI. There are 16 residues in the CDR3. V was cut by 1 base and J by 0 bases, with 10 bases left in between. CDR3 residues: CASSPQDRDSNQPQHF. The CDR3 region has the DNA TGTGCCAGCTCACCACAAGACCGGGATAGCAATCAGCCCCAGCATTTT. The whole variable domain, remainder taken from reference TRBV18 and TRBJ1-5, is NAGVMQNPRHLVRRRGQEARLRCSPMKGHSHVYWYRQLPEEGLKFMVYLQKENIIDESGMPKERFSAEFPKEGPSILRIQQVVRGDSAAYFCASSPQDRDSNQPQHFGDGTRLSIL.

This chain uses TRBV2 with TRBJ1-1, with 12 bases matching TRBD1. CDR1 is SNHLY and CDR2 is FYNNEI in the germline V gene. The CDR3 length is 14 residues. V dropped 7 bases and J dropped 5; count of bases not matched to a gene: 5. The CDR3: CASIGTGGRTEAFF. CDR3 coding DNA: TGTGCCAGCATAGGGACAGGGGGCCGGACTGAAGCTTTCTTT.

The chain recombines TRBV5-6 with TRBJ1-5, with 9 nucleotides matching TRBD1. The CDR3 has 16 amino acids. After removal of 6 bases from V and 4 bases from J, the junction contained 11 bases not matched to a gene. The germline V gene encodes CDR1 SGHDT and CDR2 YYEEEE. Here the CDR3 DNA reads TGTGCCAGCACCCTTAAGGGAGGACAGGGGAATCAGCCCCAGCATTTT. The encoded protein is CASTLKGGQGNQPQHF.

Turning to this clone: Distinct nucleotide sequences in the sample also encode this CDR3. The J gene is TRBJ1-1, the V gene TRBV28, with D perhaps TRBD1 (6 bases). The V end lost 4 bases, the J end lost 11 bases, and 23 bases lay between the germline ends. The CDR3 contains 15 residues. Germline lookup yields CDR1 MDHEN and CDR2 SYDVKM. CDR3 loop: CASSSPGTRLLLAFF. The CDR3 coding sequence is TGTGCCAGCAGTTCACCCGGGACAAGGCTCCTTTTGGCTTTCTTT.

The J gene is TRBJ2-1, the V gene TRBV29-1; possible D gene TRBD2, 6 bases. Germline V gene lookup returns CDR1 SQVTM and CDR2 ANQGSEA. Trimming pared 4 bases from V and 3 bases from J, leaving 13 bases between. The length of the CDR3 is 14 residues. The CDR3 here is CSVGRLGLYNEQFF. In nucleotides, the CDR3 is TGCAGCGTTGGCCGACTAGGACTCTACAATGAGCAGTTCTTC.

CDR3 sequence reads: CSVSTTGIGEQFF. CDR3 DNA sequence: TGCAGCGTTAGTACCACAGGGATCGGTGAGCAGTTCTTC. V and J are TRBV29-1 and TRBJ2-1, with D perhaps TRBD1 (6 bases). The V gene's germline CDR1 is SQVTM and CDR2 ANQGSEA. V lost 5 bases, J lost 9 bases, and 17 bases lay in between. CDR3 length: 13 residues.

V and J are TRBV2 and TRBJ1-2; the match to TRBD1 covers 8 bases. Losses at the gene ends were 5 bases for V and 5 bases for J; bases not matched to a gene: 7. The germline gives CDR1 SNHLY, CDR2 FYNNEI. This CDR3 is built from 14 residues. CDR3 sequence (DNA): TGTGCCAGCAGTAACACAGGGGGAGGGTATGGCTACACCTTC. This encodes CASSNTGGGYGYTF.

J is TRBJ1-1 and V is TRBV27; 7 bases are shared with TRBD1. Losses at the gene ends were 7 bases for V and 0 bases for J; bases not matched to a gene: 2. The CDR3 runs 13 residues. The germline V gene encodes CDR1 MNHEY and CDR2 SMNVEV (reference sequence). CDR3: CASTTGVNTEAFF. DNA of the CDR3: TGTGCCAGCACCACAGGGGTGAACACTGAAGCTTTCTTT.